This is a list of T cell receptor beta chains from one sample in a study of T cells after yellow fever vaccination. In TCRdb, the 5' RACE reads were re-called with MiXCR into one record per CDR3 protein. The repertoire holds around 610,000 distinct CDR3 sequences, with less than 15% as singletons. The sequences come from PBMCs, collected on the day of the yellow fever booster vaccination. Receptors were obtained from a young man who received the YFV17D yellow fever vaccine. CDR3s leave out the opening cysteine and the closing phenylalanine or tryptophan.

>TRBV20-1
SARSDSYEQY
>TRBV20-1
SAISSGLSQY
>TRBV29-1
SVGEVGNEQF
>TRBV6-1
ASSAGLAGGYGTQY
>TRBV11-2
ASSLILGTPVDTQY
>TRBV18
ASSPAGPKAQH
>TRBV6-2/TRBV6-3
ASSYFPTGMVSPQH
>TRBV20-1
SAKDGTSGLNEQF
>TRBV12-3/TRBV12-4
ASSLAQGSGDTIY
>TRBV30
AWTPTGRYEQY
>TRBV13
ASSRSTWDGGTDTQY
>TRBV12-3/TRBV12-4
ASSPQRGAGQF
>TRBV11-2
ASSLVTGTSGSTYNEQF
>TRBV4-3
ASSQEIGGRGTGELF
>TRBV14
ASSHTRRAGQETQY
>TRBV7-2
ASSLYPSSGRRNEQF
>TRBV20-1
SARTLGGVTYNEQF
>TRBV24-1
ATSDPSPQRPSNEQF
>TRBV20-1
SARMEVTQY
>TRBV10-3
AISDGGRRDNEQF
>TRBV9
ASSLRPTNTEAF
>TRBV29-1
SDGIEAF
>TRBV5-4
ASPGWDQPQH
>TRBV19
ASNPNGPGNTIY
>TRBV5-1
ASSFINGEQETQY
>TRBV12-3/TRBV12-4
ANSLGSVGIEQF
>TRBV10-2
ASLPTSGRAGGNNEQF
>TRBV20-1
SALGGGYQPQH
>TRBV29-1
SVLGLAGGYYEQY
>TRBV3-1
ASSQTGEQF
>TRBV5-4
ASSFLDGHLYEQY
>TRBV5-1
ASRQLADEQF
>TRBV15
ATSRDVGGYTDTQY
>TRBV7-2
ASSFGREYEQY
>TRBV7-6
ASSFGGSPNEQY
>TRBV6-6
ASGQSTYNEQF
>TRBV20-1
SALPGQGFQETQY
>TRBV4-2
ASSQDRLSEQY
>TRBV29-1
SVIHGYGYT
>TRBV6-2/TRBV6-3
ASSYSIYGRSGQGTGVDQPQH
>TRBV7-9
ASSLMNQPQH
>TRBV29-1
SALAGGSETQY
>TRBV28
ASSFVQFQETQY
>TRBV5-1
ASSETGTYYEQY
>TRBV20-1
SAQGTIHEQY
>TRBV14
ASSRTWGLQETQY
>TRBV27
ASSKFSQGAGVQY
>TRBV28
ASISGAFSYEQY
>TRBV7-8
ASSPWTSGANTGELF
>TRBV6-2/TRBV6-3
ASSYGVLNTEAF
>TRBV7-9
ASSPYGQGAGGELF
>TRBV15
ASQAGRGRVDTQY
>TRBV7-2
ASSLGDRAGSPLH
>TRBV12-3/TRBV12-4
ASRPRLAVGTQY
>TRBV7-9
ASSSRGGDSYEQY